These T cell receptor beta chains were read from a single sample in a study of siplizumab effects on memory and regulatory T cells. Only in-frame clones appear in the TCRdb table, and some are missing; sequencing was by immunoSEQ multiplex PCR. This sample has some 120,000 clones, with approximately 94% found just once. Material: non-Treg CD4+ T cells sorted from blood. The receptors originated from a human donor in good health. Each CDR3 is given with its conserved first and last residue. Each record gives: V gene, clone size, J gene, D gene, CDR3 DNA, CDR3 protein. D genes are given only for firm matches. Rows may omit the clone size; those that give it use once, few, many or a size class.

TRBV5-8	.	TRBJ2-5	.	TGTGCCAGCAGCTTGGGAAATAGCGGAAAAGAGACCCAGTACTTC	CASSLGNSGKETQYF
TRBV18	.	TRBJ2-4	.	TGTGCCAGCTCACCAAATTTACAGGGGGGGCTCTCCTTAGCCAAAAACATTCAGTACTTC	CASSPNLQGGLSLAKNIQYF
TRBV28	.	TRBJ2-7	.	TGTGCCAGCAGACGGCCAGGGGCGAATCTCGAGCAGTACTTC	CASRRPGANLEQYF
TRBV6-5	once	TRBJ1-2	.	TGTGCCAGCAGTTTTGAAGGGGGAGGGGGCTACACCTTC	CASSFEGGGGYTF
TRBV9	.	TRBJ2-1	.	TGTGCCAGCAGCGTCCGAGGGGACCAATACAATGAGCAGTTCTTC	CASSVRGDQYNEQFF
TRBV19	.	TRBJ2-1	.	TGTGCCAGTAGTATAGAGGGAAGAACCTCCTACAATGAGCAGTTCTTC	CASSIEGRTSYNEQFF
TRBV5-1	once	TRBJ2-7	.	TGCGCCAGCAGCTTTCGGGCGGAAAGCACCTACGAGCAGTACTTC	CASSFRAESTYEQYF
TRBV6-1	.	TRBJ1-5	.	TGTGCCAGCGGGATCCTTGGGGGGCTCCAAGGGCCCCAGCATTTT	CASGILGGLQGPQHF
TRBV6-6	once	TRBJ1-2	.	TGTGCCAGCAGTTACGGGGGAGGAGGGGGAGGCTACACCTTC	CASSYGGGGGGYTF
TRBV6-1	once	TRBJ1-2	.	TGTGCCAGCAGTGATTCAACAGGGTCAAGGCCCCGAAACTATGGCTACACCTTC	CASSDSTGSRPRNYGYTF
TRBV2	few	TRBJ2-5	TRBD2	TGTGCCAGCAGTGTTTCTAGCGGGACCGGCCAAGAGACCCAGTACTTC	CASSVSSGTGQETQYF
TRBV30	.	TRBJ2-2	.	TGTGCCTGGTCAGGGATTATGAGCGGGGAGCTGTTTTTT	CAWSGIMSGELFF
TRBV6-5	.	TRBJ1-5	.	TGTGCCAGCAGTTACCTCCCTAGCAATCAGCCCCAGCATTTT	CASSYLPSNQPQHF
TRBV6-5	.	TRBJ2-3	TRBD2	TGTGCCAGCAGTTACGGGGGGGTAGGTGGGGATACGCAGTATTTT	CASSYGGVGGDTQYF
TRBV13	.	TRBJ2-7	.	TGTGCCAGCAGCTTAGCATGGACAGACACCTACGAGCAGTACTTC	CASSLAWTDTYEQYF
TRBV6-5	.	TRBJ1-2	.	TGTGCCAGCAGTTACTCGGGACGGTTTTATGGCTACACCTTC	CASSYSGRFYGYTF
TRBV25-1	.	TRBJ2-7	TRBD1	TGTGCCAGCAGTGAATTGGGTCAGGGGGTATACGAGCAGTACTTC	CASSELGQGVYEQYF
TRBV9	.	TRBJ1-5	.	TGTGCCAGCAGCGTAGGCTCCATGAATCAGCCCCAGCATTTT	CASSVGSMNQPQHF
TRBV9	.	TRBJ2-7	.	TGTGCCAGCAGCGTAGCCGAGGGGACCGGGCCCCCCTACGAGCAGTACTTC	CASSVAEGTGPPYEQYF
TRBV7-9	.	TRBJ2-7	TRBD1	TGTGCCAGCAGCTCGCGGACTACAGGGGGTGACTACGAGCAGTACTTC	CASSSRTTGGDYEQYF
TRBV5-6	.	TRBJ1-6	.	TGTGCCAGCAGCACCGATACGGGGGCCTATAATTCACCCCTCCACTTT	CASSTDTGAYNSPLHF
TRBV11-1	few	TRBJ2-2	.	TGTGCCAGCAGCTCCCGACCTACGCGGACCGGGGAGCTGTTTTTT	CASSSRPTRTGELFF
TRBV19	.	TRBJ2-7	TRBD1	TGTGCCAGTAGTGACCAGACAGGGCGAGGCTACGAGCAGTACTTC	CASSDQTGRGYEQYF
TRBV6-5	.	TRBJ1-2	.	TGTGCCAGCAGTTACTCTGCGGAGAGGAACTATGGCTACACCTTC	CASSYSAERNYGYTF
TRBV18	.	TRBJ2-1	.	TGTGCCAGCTCACCGGTCGGCGGTATCTCCTACAATGAGCAGTTCTTC	CASSPVGGISYNEQFF
TRBV11-1	once	TRBJ2-5	TRBD2	TGTGCCAGCAGCTTAAAGCTAGCGGGATTCCAAGAGACCCAGTACTTC	CASSLKLAGFQETQYF
TRBV7-3	.	TRBJ2-1	TRBD2	TGTGCCAGCAGCCCCCGACTAGCGGAAGGCTCCTACAATGAGCAGTTCTTC	CASSPRLAEGSYNEQFF
TRBV6-5	.	TRBJ2-1	.	TGTGCCAGCAGTTACGACATTTACAATGAGCAGTTCTTC	CASSYDIYNEQFF
TRBV9	.	TRBJ2-1	TRBD2	TGTGCCAGCAGCGCGGACTTCCGGCGGGAGGTCTTC	CASSADFRREVF
TRBV19	.	TRBJ2-6	.	TGTGCCATCGGGGCGAATTCGCATTCTGGGGCCAACGTCCTGACTTTC	CAIGANSHSGANVLTF
TRBV15	.	TRBJ1-5	.	TGTGCCACCAGCCCGTCCGGGCTTAATCAGCCCCAGCATTTT	CATSPSGLNQPQHF
TRBV18	.	TRBJ1-5	.	TGTGCCAGCCGGTTGGCCAAAAATCAGCCCCAGCATTTT	CASRLAKNQPQHF
TRBV7-8	once	TRBJ2-1	TRBD2	TGTGCCAGCAGCTTAGCCAGCGGGAGTCCATCGTACAATGAGCAGTTCTTC	CASSLASGSPSYNEQFF
TRBV19	.	TRBJ2-3	.	TGTGCCAGCAACAGGGAAGGGGCAGATACGCAGTATTTT	CASNREGADTQYF
TRBV27	once	TRBJ1-1	.	TGTGCCAGCAGTTCGAATATGAACACTGAAGCTTTCTTT	CASSSNMNTEAFF
TRBV4-1	.	TRBJ2-2	.	TGCGCCAGCAGCCCTTGGCGGACGGGGGCGAACACCGGGGAGCTGTTTTTT	CASSPWRTGANTGELFF
TRBV6-5	.	TRBJ1-1	TRBD1	TGTGCCAGCAGGAGGACAGGGCACACTGAAGCTTTCTTT	CASRRTGHTEAFF
TRBV4-1	.	TRBJ1-1	.	TGCGCCAGCAGCCAATCACTCAGGGGCACTGAAGCTTTCTTT	CASSQSLRGTEAFF
TRBV20-1	.	TRBJ2-1	.	TGCAGTATCAGAGGGGTCAATGAGCAGTTCTTC	CSIRGVNEQFF
TRBV2	few	TRBJ1-2	.	TGTGCCAGCAGTCAACAGGGCCCGAACTATGGCTACACCTTC	CASSQQGPNYGYTF
TRBV19	.	TRBJ1-1	.	TGTGCCAGTAGTATAGGGGGGATGAACACTGAAGCTTTCTTT	CASSIGGMNTEAFF
TRBV11-2	.	TRBJ2-3	.	TGTGCCAGCAGCCCTATTGGGGGTAGCACAGATACGCAGTATTTT	CASSPIGGSTDTQYF
TRBV7-2	.	TRBJ1-2	TRBD1	TGTGCCAGCAGCGACCCGGGACAGAACTATGGCTACACCTTC	CASSDPGQNYGYTF